This entry concerns a single T cell receptor (beta chain). Its antigen target is currently unknown. No much larger clone is present one base from it, and per-base qualities are unavailable. The sample originates from a study of identical twins (dated by TCRdb to the mid-2010s). In the study overall: The study deep-sequenced TCR alpha and beta repertoires from monozygotic twins, unrelated adults of various ages and cord blood to test whether fetal clonotypes persist. Replicate twin experiments were performed at different times using different library preparation protocols to rule out contamination.

Preparation of the library involved 5' RACE. TCRdb lists the instrument as Illumina HiSeq 2000. Template switching added a universal primer binding site, and the final cDNA carried a unique molecular identifier that allowed TCR cDNA molecules to be counted accurately. First-strand cDNA for TCR alpha and beta chains was synthesized from specific primers in the conserved constant-segment region. Each cDNA library was double barcoded, with a SMART-Mk sample barcode plus Illumina barcodes, to control for contamination. TruSeq adapter sequences, together with Illumina sample barcodes, were added in two successive PCR steps. Sequencing of the TCR alpha and beta cDNA libraries was done on the Illumina HiSeq platform using custom primers. In the authors' own workflow: MiGEC processed the raw reads to extract unique molecular identifiers, while MiXCR was used to determine the CDR3 positions. Recombination models were inferred per individual with the repgenHMM and IGoR tools using an EM algorithm. The tcR package in R was used for shared clonotype analysis, with sharing normalized by the product of cloneset sizes. Out-of-frame nonproductive sequences were analyzed to study raw recombination free of thymic and clonal selection effects. The public sequencing data were trimmed at Q25 with fastp and processed into clonotypes with MiXCR by TCRdb, which kept only in-frame beta chains. Each CDR3 protein appears once, grouped with its most common genes and DNA. These V and J calls originate from TCRdb's pipeline instead of the authors' own analysis. The sample records approximately 530,000 distinct CDR3 sequences, around 20% of which are singletons. The ten top clones hold more than 0.4% of the sample.

The CDR3, cysteine through phenylalanine, is 16 amino acids long. The kept DNA is CDR3 alone, 48 bases in frame from the first base. Trimming removed 5 bases from V and 4 bases from J, leaving 18 bases between the germline ends. CDR1 and CDR2 (SGHTA, FQGTGA) derive from the germline V gene. The investigation overall reported the following: Compared with coincidental sharing between unrelated individuals, out-of-frame TCR alpha sequences shared between twins showed an excess of sequences with low generation probability. Invariant T cells such as MAIT and iNKT could partly confound zero-insertion analyses, although diverse VJ usage argued against such confounding for most clonotypes. Fewer insertions were carried by abundant cord blood beta clonotypes; a weaker similar trend was observed in young adult naive repertoires, while no such trend was observed in memory repertoires. The excess sharing between twins in beta out-of-frame sequences was weaker because fewer shared sequences reduced the signal-to-noise ratio. Because the same donors could not be followed over many years, the conclusions relied on cross-sectional statistical analysis. In monozygotic twins, recombination models systematically underestimated out-of-frame TCR alpha sharing, but the models matched the sharing seen between unrelated individuals.

Only healthy Caucasian donors were included. The twin cohort comprised three pairs of female monozygotic twins, all aged roughly 18 to 29 years. Positive isolation kits from Invitrogen were used to isolate the CD4+ and CD8+ T cell populations. Another study also made use of these data, one on yellow fever vaccine responses in identical twins. The second study's authors report: The T cell response to vaccination in identical twins was reported by the authors to appear partly convergent and partly personalized. In identical twins, the study followed T cell clones that responded to the vaccine with precision.

The clonotype was recovered from a young woman in good health. The sequence is built from TRBV7-3 and TRBJ2-1; no D gene is confidently identified. Sequencing was carried out using CD4+ T cells sorted from blood. The CDR3 loop reads CASSLQPNIVYNEQFF. At the DNA level, the sequence is TGTGCCAGCAGCCTCCAACCCAATATAGTTTACAATGAGCAGTTCTTC.